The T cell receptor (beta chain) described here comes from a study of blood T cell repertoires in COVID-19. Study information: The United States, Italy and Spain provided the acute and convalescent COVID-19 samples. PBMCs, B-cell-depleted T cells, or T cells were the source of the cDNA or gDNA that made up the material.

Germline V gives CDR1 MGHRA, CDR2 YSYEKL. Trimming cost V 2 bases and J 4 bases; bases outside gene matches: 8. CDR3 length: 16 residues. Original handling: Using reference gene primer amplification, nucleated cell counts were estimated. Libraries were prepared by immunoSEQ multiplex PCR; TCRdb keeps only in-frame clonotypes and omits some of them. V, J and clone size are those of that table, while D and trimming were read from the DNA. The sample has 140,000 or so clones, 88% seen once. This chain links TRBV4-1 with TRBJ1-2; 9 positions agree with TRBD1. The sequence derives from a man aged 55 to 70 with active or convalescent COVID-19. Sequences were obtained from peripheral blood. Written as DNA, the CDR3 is TGCGCCAGCAGCCAAACCCGACAGGGGGATCGCTATGGCTACACCTTC. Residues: CASSQTRQGDRYGYTF.